A single sample gave rise to the 28 T cell receptor beta chains below, sequenced in a study of blood T cells in healthy people across ages. Alongside a J-beta primer mix, a sample-barcoded 5' primer served in a second PCR lasting about 7 to 11 cycles. One entry per CDR3 protein results from TCRdb running MiXCR on the 5' RACE reads. Of 1,500,000 or so distinct CDR3 sequences in the sample, roughly 59% are singletons; the top ten hold roughly 7%. Sequencing was carried out using blood. The receptors shown here come from a man between 18 and 29 years old in good health.

The chain carries TRBV5-1 and TRBJ2-6; D not resolved. Germline assignment: CDR1 SGHRS and CDR2 YFSETQ. V lost 5 bases to trimming and J lost 0 bases, with 12 bases between them. The CDR3 consists of 16 residues. The CDR3 reads CASRNERPSGANVLTF. The DNA of the CDR3 is TGCGCCAGCAGGAACGAACGCCCCTCTGGGGCCAACGTCCTGACTTTC.

The chain uses TRBV15 and TRBJ2-7; 9 positions agree with TRBD1. This CDR3 is built from 13 residues. The J segment lost 3 bases and the V segment lost 5 bases, leaving 2 bases of the junction unmatched. The germline V gene encodes CDR1 LNHNV and CDR2 YYDKDF (reference sequence). CDR3 region: CATSGQGFYEQYF. CDR3 nucleotide sequence: TGTGCCACCAGCGGACAGGGGTTCTACGAGCAGTACTTC.

Only a few counts were recorded for this clonotype. The chain employs TRBV20-1 and TRBJ1-1; D is unresolved. The V end was cut by 0 bases, the J end by 3 bases, with 8 bases between. The CDR3 runs to 13 residues. Germline V lookup: CDR1 DFQATT, CDR2 SNEGSKA (reference sequence). The CDR3 nucleotides are TGCAGTGCTAGAGATGGTCTAGACACTGAAGCTTTCTTT. This encodes CSARDGLDTEAFF.

The chain joins TRBV12-3 or TRBV12-4 to TRBJ2-1; D is unresolved. The CDR3 runs 15 residues. V was clipped by 5 bases and J by 0 bases, with 11 bases between them. The DNA of the CDR3 is TGTGCCAGCAGTACCCCGCAAAGCTCCTACAATGAGCAGTTCTTC. Amino acid sequence: CASSTPQSSYNEQFF.

V and J are TRBV12-3 or TRBV12-4 and TRBJ2-5, with D tentatively TRBD1 (6 bases). The V end lost 6 bases, the J end lost 11 bases, and 25 bases lay between the germline ends. This CDR3 spans 15 amino acids. The chain's CDR3 is CASSWGGRGGNEQYF. CDR3 sequence (DNA): TGTGCCAGCAGCTGGGGTGGCCGAGGGGGTAATGAGCAGTACTTC.

This clonotype was counted a few times. The chain has TRBV4-1 and TRBJ2-3, with 8 nucleotides matching TRBD2. The CDR3 contains 17 residues. V lost 0 bases, J lost 4 bases, and 9 bases stayed unmatched. Germline V CDR1 and CDR2: MGHRA, YSYEKL. CDR3 coding DNA: TGCGCCAGCAGCCAAGAGAGGGGTAGCGGGACCGCAGATACGCAGTATTTT. Encoded protein: CASSQERGSGTADTQYF.

The V gene is TRBV7-9, the J gene TRBJ2-4, with TRBD2 matching over 8 bases. The DNA end is a closer match to TRBJ2-7, so the J assignment may be wrong. Germline V CDR1 and CDR2: SEHNR, FQNEAQ (reference sequence). This CDR3 is 14 amino acids long. This chain's CDR3 is CASTVRGVYPEQYF. DNA of the CDR3: TGTGCCAGCACTGTGCGGGGGGTCTATCCCGAGCAGTACTTC.

This clonotype was counted a few times. This chain links TRBV5-1 with TRBJ2-1; the D gene is possibly TRBD2 (6 bases). Germline CDR1 reads SGHRS; CDR2 reads YFSETQ. Deletions cut 0 bases from V and 9 bases from J, with 10 bases between. The CDR3 length is 13 residues. CDR3 amino acids: CASSLVAGSEQFF. CDR3 in DNA: TGCGCCAGCAGCTTGGTCGCGGGAAGTGAGCAGTTCTTC.

This chain joins TRBV5-1 and TRBJ2-1; tentative D call: TRBD2 (6 bases). CDR1 and CDR2 from the germline V gene are SGHRS and YFSETQ. The V end lost 2 bases, the J end lost 3 bases, and 12 bases lay between the germline ends. This CDR3 spans 15 amino acids. The CDR3 coding sequence is TGCGCCAGCAGCTTTGGCGGGACCAACTACAATGAGCAGTTCTTC. This codes for CASSFGGTNYNEQFF.

This clonotype was seen more than once but under ten times. The rearrangement uses TRBV6-4 and TRBJ1-5; D not resolved. Germline CDR1 reads MRHNA; CDR2 reads SNTAGT. This CDR3 is 13 amino acids long. The germline V and J ends were trimmed by 4 bases and 0 bases, with 4 bases remaining between them. The DNA of the CDR3 is TGTGCCAGCAGTGCCGATAGCAATCAGCCCCAGCATTTT. It is translated as CASSADSNQPQHF.

The genes are TRBV6-2 or TRBV6-3 and TRBJ2-4, with TRBD2 identical over 10 bases. V dropped 0 bases and J dropped 4; count of bases not matched to a gene: 9. Per the germline V gene, CDR1 is MNHEY and CDR2 is SVGEGT. The CDR3 is 18 amino acids. CDR3 protein: CASSYSAPSGGIKNIQYF. DNA for the CDR3: TGTGCCAGCAGTTACTCGGCGCCTAGCGGGGGCATAAAAAACATTCAGTACTTC.

The chain joins TRBV20-1 to TRBJ1-1; D call uncertain. Trimming cost V 6 bases and J 2 bases, with 13 bases left between them. The V gene's germline CDR1 is DFQATT and CDR2 SNEGSKA (reference sequence). The CDR3 spans 13 residues. In DNA, the CDR3 is TGCAGTGCCGGGGTGGGAGTTAACACTGAAGCTTTCTTT. The encoded protein is CSAGVGVNTEAFF.

With respect to this clonotype: The junction shows a germline mismatch at one end, possibly a read error. The chain joins TRBV7-7 to TRBJ2-7; 10 positions match TRBD1. Germline V gene lookup returns CDR1 SSHAT and CDR2 FNYEAQ (reference sequence). The CDR3 is made up of 15 amino acids. As DNA, the CDR3 is TGTGCTAGCAGCAAGCGACAGGGGGCAGACTACGAGCAGTACTTC. Its translation: CASSKRQGADYEQYF.

CDR3 bases: TGTGCCAGCAGTTTAGACCCAGGGGGCTGGTCTGAAGCTTTCTTT. Its translation is CASSLDPGGWSEAFF. The chain joins TRBV28 to TRBJ1-1, with 8 positions matching TRBD1. This CDR3 is 15 amino acids long. J lost 6 bases, V lost 2 bases, and 8 bases had no gene match. Germline V gives CDR1 MDHEN, CDR2 SYDVKM.

This chain joins TRBV5-1 and TRBJ2-5, with D possibly matching TRBD2 (5 bases). V was cut by 2 bases and J by 0 bases, with 5 bases left in between. The CDR3 is 13 amino acids. Per the germline V gene, CDR1 is SGHRS and CDR2 is YFSETQ. This CDR3 reads CASSFGNQETQYF. Written as DNA, the CDR3 is TGCGCCAGCAGCTTCGGGAACCAAGAGACCCAGTACTTC.

V is TRBV7-2 and J is TRBJ2-7, with D perhaps TRBD2 (6 bases). Germline V lookup: CDR1 SGHTA, CDR2 FQGNSA. Deletions cut 5 bases from V and 2 bases from J, with 13 bases between. The CDR3 has 14 residues. The CDR3 bases are TGTGCCAGCAGCGAGGGACTTACCCCCTACGAGCAGTACTTC. It translates to CASSEGLTPYEQYF. Full variable domain (missing parts from reference TRBV7-2 and TRBJ2-7): GAGVSQSPSNKVTEKGKDVELRCDPISGHTALYWYRQSLGQGLEFLIYFQGNSAPDKSGLPSDRFSAERTGGSVSTLTIQRTQQEDSAVYLCASSEGLTPYEQYFGPGTRLTVT.

The CDR3 reads CSVAGTADYNEQFF. CDR3 DNA sequence: TGCAGCGTTGCCGGGACAGCGGACTACAATGAGCAGTTCTTC. The chain carries TRBV29-1 and TRBJ2-1; 7 bases are shared with TRBD1. CDR1 and CDR2 (germline): SQVTM, ANQGSEA. CDR3 length: 14 residues. Trimming cost V 4 bases and J 3 bases; bases outside gene matches: 6.

V is TRBV20-1 and J is TRBJ2-3; perhaps TRBD2 as D (6 bases). V lost 3 bases and J lost 10, with 17 bases in between. From germline, CDR1 is DFQATT and CDR2 SNEGSKA (reference sequence). This CDR3 is built from 13 residues. CDR3 nucleotide sequence: TGCAGTGCTAGGGAAACGGCTGGCGGGGCGCAGTATTTT. Translated, it gives CSARETAGGAQYF.

V and J are TRBV3-1 and TRBJ1-3; the D gene is possibly TRBD1 (5 bases). Trimming took off 3 bases at V and 0 bases at J, with 12 bases between the two ends. The CDR3 is 16 amino acids. Per germline, CDR1 LGHDT and CDR2 YNNKEL (reference sequence). In DNA, the CDR3 is TGTGCCAGCAGCCAGGGGGACTTCTTCTCTGGAAACACCATATATTTT. This sequence encodes CASSQGDFFSGNTIYF.

This sequence joins TRBV27 and TRBJ1-2, with TRBD1 matching over 10 bases. The CDR3 totals 14 residues. The V gene's germline CDR1 is MNHEY and CDR2 SMNVEV (reference sequence). Losses at the gene ends were 8 bases for V and 8 bases for J; bases not matched to a gene: 11. CDR3 protein: CASGDRGLLRGYTF. Written as DNA, the CDR3 is TGTGCCAGCGGAGACAGGGGGCTCCTACGGGGCTACACCTTC.

Comment on this clonotype: An end of the junction differs from the germline gene, which may be a read error. The J gene is TRBJ2-4, the V gene TRBV5-1; TRBD2 matches 11 bases. With the DNA end fitting TRBJ2-7 better, the J assignment may be wrong. This CDR3 spans 16 amino acids. CDR1 SGHRS and CDR2 YFSETQ come from the germline V gene. CDR3 nucleotides: TGTGCCAGCAGCTTGGGCCTAGCGGGAGGTACTTACGAGCAGTACTTC. This translates into CASSLGLAGGTYEQYF.

The rearrangement uses TRBV20-1 and TRBJ1-2, with D uncertain. V shed 6 bases and J shed 3 bases, with 14 bases lying between them. Germline CDR1 is DFQATT and CDR2 is SNEGSKA (reference sequence). The CDR3 extends over 13 amino acids. For the CDR3, the DNA is TGCAGTGCCCCCAAAACAGAGGACTATGGCTACACCTTC. Translating it yields CSAPKTEDYGYTF.

On this clonotype itself: At one boundary the junction diverges from the germline segment, which might be a read error. This chain joins TRBV7-9 and TRBJ2-7, with a weak D call TRBD2 (6 bases). CDR1 is SEHNR, CDR2 FQNEAQ, per germline (reference sequence). This CDR3 comprises 16 residues. This CDR3 reads CASSSQGLEERYEQYF. DNA for the CDR3: TGTGCCAGCAGCTCCCAGGGACTGGAGGAACGTTACGAGCAGTATTTC. Complete variable domain (other parts from reference TRBV7-9 and TRBJ2-7): DTGVSQNPRHKITKRGQNVTFRCDPISEHNRLYWYRQTLGQGPEFLTYFQNEAQLEKSRLLSDRFSAERPKGSFSTLEIQRTEQGDSAMYLCASSSQGLEERYEQYFGPGTRLTVT.

The genes are TRBV7-8 and TRBJ2-3, with 11 bases aligning to TRBD2. Per the germline V gene, CDR1 is SGHVS and CDR2 is FQNEAQ. Germline trimming cut 6 bases from V and 5 bases from J; bases unmatched to any gene: 7. This CDR3 region has 15 residues. CDR3 in DNA: TGTGCCAGCAGACCAACCGGGACTAGCGGAGATACGCAGTATTTT. Translating gives CASRPTGTSGDTQYF.

This clonotype was observed a handful of times. The CDR3, as DNA: TGCGCCAGCAGCTTGGTCGGGAACTATTACAATGAGCAGTTCTTC. Amino acids: CASSLVGNYYNEQFF. This chain connects TRBV5-1 to TRBJ2-1, with TRBD2 as a possible D gene (5 bases). Trimming cost V 0 bases and J 4 bases, with 11 bases left between them. The CDR3 consists of 15 residues. CDR1 is SGHRS, CDR2 YFSETQ, per germline.

V gene TRBV27 combines with J gene TRBJ2-4; D remains unclear. Trimming cost V 8 bases and J 8 bases, with 13 bases left between them. This CDR3 has 12 residues. The germline V gene has CDR1 MNHEY and CDR2 SMNVEV (reference sequence). The CDR3 DNA reads as TGTGCCAGCGGAAATAGATGGGACATTCAGTACTTC. Translated: CASGNRWDIQYF.

The V and J genes are TRBV6-5 and TRBJ1-6, with D unclear. The CDR3 is 13 residues long. Germline V gene lookup returns CDR1 MNHEY and CDR2 SVGAGI. V lost 7 bases and J 8 bases, leaving 12 bases between the germline ends. In nucleotides, the CDR3 is TGTGCCAGCACCGACTCAAATTATTCACCCCTCCACTTT. This encodes CASTDSNYSPLHF.

This clonotype was found a few times. The chain uses TRBV24-1 and TRBJ1-1, with TRBD1 matching over 9 bases. J was trimmed by 5 bases and V by 7 bases; bases with no gene match: 4. CDR1 is KGHDR, CDR2 SFDVKD, per germline. CDR3 length equals 13 residues. This CDR3 is CATSPGQGTEAFF. CDR3 coding DNA: TGTGCCACCAGCCCTGGACAGGGGACTGAAGCTTTCTTT.